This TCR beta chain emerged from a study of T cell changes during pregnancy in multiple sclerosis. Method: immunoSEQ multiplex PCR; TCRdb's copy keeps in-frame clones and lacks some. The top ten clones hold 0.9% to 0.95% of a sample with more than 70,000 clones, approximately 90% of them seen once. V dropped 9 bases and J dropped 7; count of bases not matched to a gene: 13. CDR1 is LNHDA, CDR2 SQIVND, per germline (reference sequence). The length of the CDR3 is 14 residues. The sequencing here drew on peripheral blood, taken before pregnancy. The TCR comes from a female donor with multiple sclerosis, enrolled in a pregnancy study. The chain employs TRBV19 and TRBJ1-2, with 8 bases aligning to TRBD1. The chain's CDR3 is CASSNRGVNSGYTF. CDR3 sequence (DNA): TGTGCCAGCTCAAACAGGGGGGTCAATAGTGGCTACACCTTC.